This T cell receptor beta chain came from a study of early T cells in non-severe SARS-CoV-2 infection. Many counts were recorded for this clonotype. Using its own MiXCR run on the 5' RACE reads, TCRdb lists one record per CDR3 protein. This sample has under 70,000 distinct CDR3 sequences, with around 12% found just once. Material: whole blood. This clonotype was sampled from an adult who was a healthcare worker with PCR-confirmed SARS-CoV-2 infection or an uninfected control (not recorded which).

The CDR3 is CASSQRAGELFF. The DNA for the CDR3 is TGCGCCAGCAGCCAAAGGGCCGGGGAGCTGTTTTTT. The chain combines TRBV4-1 with TRBJ2-2; D is unresolved. The CDR3 length is 12 residues. Germline lookup yields CDR1 MGHRA and CDR2 YSYEKL. The V and J ends lost 2 bases and 6 bases respectively, with 4 bases between them.